These T cell receptor beta chains were read from a single sample in a study of early T cells in non-severe SARS-CoV-2 infection. TCRdb re-analysed the 5' RACE reads in MiXCR, keeping a single row per CDR3 protein. The table shows approximately 120,000 distinct CDR3 sequences, with about 15% occurring only once. Sequencing input: whole blood. All receptors derive from an adult who was a healthcare worker with PCR-confirmed SARS-CoV-2 infection or an uninfected control (not recorded which). CDR3s include the opening cysteine and the closing phenylalanine or tryptophan. Each record gives: D gene, J gene, clone size, V gene, CDR3 protein, CDR3 DNA. The D gene is left open where the match is weak. A clone size is listed for some rows: how often the clone was seen (once, few, many), or a class if it is expanded.

TRBD2	TRBJ2-7	.	TRBV20-1	CSATGTSGGSGQYF	TGCAGTGCAACCGGGACTAGCGGGGGTTCTGGGCAGTACTTC
.	TRBJ1-2	.	TRBV4-1	CASSQDDVRASLMSYGYTF	TGCGCCAGCAGCCAAGACGATGTACGGGCAAGCCTCATGAGCTATGGCTACACCTTC
.	TRBJ1-4	few	TRBV5-1	CASRFRSDINEKLFF	TGCGCCAGCAGGTTCAGGTCTGACATTAATGAAAAACTGTTTTTT
.	TRBJ2-3	few	TRBV12-3/TRBV12-4	CASSLRGGALTQYF	TGTGCCAGCAGTTTAAGGGGAGGAGCGCTTACGCAGTATTTT
.	TRBJ1-1	few	TRBV19	CASSMEWGTEAFF	TGTGCCAGTAGTATGGAGTGGGGCACTGAAGCTTTCTTT
TRBD2	TRBJ2-1	few	TRBV24-1	CATSGTSGGTRDEQFF	TGTGCCACCAGCGGGACTAGCGGGGGCACACGGGATGAGCAGTTCTTC
.	TRBJ2-7	.	TRBV3-1	CASTQAGTKPYEQYF	TGTGCCAGCACCCAAGCCGGGACAAAACCCTACGAGCAGTACTTC
.	TRBJ1-2	few	TRBV11-2	CASSSRANGYTF	TGTGCCAGCAGCTCCAGGGCCAATGGCTACACCTTC
.	TRBJ2-4	.	TRBV7-9	CASSDRDNIQYF	TGTGCCAGCAGCGACCGGGACAACATTCAGTACTTC
.	TRBJ2-7	few	TRBV18	CASSPRLTGGDYEQYF	TGTGCCAGCTCACCACGACTAACTGGAGGGGACTACGAGCAGTACTTC